This paragraph reports one T cell receptor beta chain. Libraries were prepared by immunoSEQ multiplex PCR; TCRdb keeps only in-frame clonotypes and omits some of them. Counted here are some 330,000 clones, around 89% occurring once; the ten biggest clones make up 3.5% to 4.5%. The data originate from a study of blood T cell repertoires in COVID-19. Study information: The study drew acute and convalescent COVID-19 samples from the United States, Italy and Spain.

The specimen was peripheral blood. The sequence derives from a woman aged 45-65 years with active or convalescent COVID-19.

This CDR3 is CASSLGLAGAGYNEQFF. Here the CDR3 DNA reads TGCGCCAGCAGCCTCGGACTAGCGGGTGCCGGGTACAATGAGCAGTTCTTC. The V and J genes are TRBV5-1 and TRBJ2-1; TRBD2 agrees at 11 bases. The CDR3 runs to 17 residues. The V gene end was trimmed by 4 bases and the J gene end by 4 bases; junction bases not matched to a gene: 10. The V gene's germline CDR1 is SGHRS and CDR2 YFSETQ.